One sample yielded the 22 T cell receptor beta chains listed below, sequenced in a study of cytomegalovirus exposure and HLA in healthy donors. The PCR was carried out with 60 Vbeta primers and 13 Jbeta primers. Libraries were prepared by immunoSEQ multiplex PCR; TCRdb keeps only in-frame clonotypes and omits some of them. The table shows hundreds of thousands of clones, with 60% to 80% occurring only once. Specimen: PBMCs. The origin of the receptors is a male donor in good health and CMV-seronegative.

The chain links TRBV30 to TRBJ1-5, with D possibly being TRBD1 (5 bases). Germline lookup yields CDR1 GTSNPN and CDR2 SVGIG (reference sequence). The CDR3 consists of 14 residues. Trimming shortened V by 3 bases and J by 5 bases, and 14 bases separated the two germline ends. The CDR3 region is CAWRGTGVHQPQHF. The CDR3 DNA follows: TGTGCCTGGAGGGGGACGGGGGTACATCAGCCCCAGCATTTT.

This chain connects TRBV11-1 to TRBJ1-3; TRBD1 is a possible D gene (5 bases). V lost 6 bases and J 0 bases, leaving 9 bases between the germline ends. The CDR3 contains 14 residues. Looked up from germline, CDR1 is SGHAT and CDR2 is FQDESV (reference sequence). The CDR3 reads CASRRTLSGNTIYF. CDR3 nucleotide sequence: TGTGCCAGCAGACGGACACTCTCTGGAAACACCATATATTTT.

The rearrangement joins TRBV7-3 to TRBJ2-1, with 8 bases that match TRBD2. This CDR3 is 15 amino acids long. Looked up from germline, CDR1 is SGHTA and CDR2 is FQGTGA. V dropped 0 bases and J dropped 4; count of bases not matched to a gene: 2. The CDR3 nucleotides read TGTGCCAGCAGCTTAACTAGCGGGGTGTACAATGAGCAGTTCTTC. Residues: CASSLTSGVYNEQFF.

The chain employs TRBV2 and TRBJ2-5; D possibly corresponds to TRBD2 (5 bases). This CDR3 spans 11 amino acids. Germline V gene lookup returns CDR1 SNHLY and CDR2 FYNNEI. V gave up 10 bases and J gave up 4 bases, with 10 bases separating them. CDR3 bases: TGTGCCACCCTAGCTAGAGAGACCCAGTACTTC. It specifies CATLARETQYF. Based on the CDR3 plus reference TRBV2 and TRBJ2-5, the full variable domain is EPEVTQTPSHQVTQMGQEVILRCVPISNHLYFYWYRQILGQKVEFLVSFYNNEISEKSEIFDDQFSVERPDGSNFTLKIRSTKLEDSAMYFCATLARETQYFGPGTRLLVL.

CDR3 sequence reads: CASSWGGNSGANVLTF. Written as DNA, the CDR3 is TGCGCCAGCAGCTGGGGAGGAAACTCTGGGGCCAACGTCCTGACTTTC. The chain is built from TRBV5-1 and TRBJ2-6, with D possibly being TRBD2 (6 bases). There are 16 residues in the CDR3. The germline V gene encodes CDR1 SGHRS and CDR2 YFSETQ. The V end was cut by 3 bases, the J end by 0 bases, with 10 bases between.

The CDR3 coding sequence is TGTGCCAGCAGCCCTCCCCGGGACAGAACCTACAATGAGCAGTTCTTC. Translated: CASSPPRDRTYNEQFF. The genes are TRBV9 and TRBJ2-1, with TRBD1 matching over 7 bases. The CDR3 runs 16 residues. Germline CDR1 reads SGDLS; CDR2 reads YYNGEE. The V segment lost 4 bases and the J segment 2 bases; nucleotides outside the gene matches: 9.

The rearrangement links TRBV30 to TRBJ2-3, with D hard to call. This CDR3 spans 12 amino acids. Germline V gene data show CDR1 as GTSNPN and CDR2 as SVGIG (reference sequence). Trimming took off 3 bases at V and 2 bases at J, with 6 bases between the two ends. CDR3 coding DNA: TGTGCCTGGAGACTTTTCACAGATACGCAGTATTTT. Protein: CAWRLFTDTQYF.

This chain links TRBV2 with TRBJ2-7; the D gene is possibly TRBD1 (6 bases). Germline CDR1 and CDR2: SNHLY and FYNNEI. The CDR3 has 14 amino acids. The V end was cut by 2 bases, the J end by 2 bases, with 10 bases between. The CDR3 loop reads CASSEIAGAYEQYF. The CDR3 DNA follows: TGTGCCAGCAGTGAAATTGCAGGGGCCTACGAGCAGTACTTC.

V is TRBV4-3 and J is TRBJ1-2; 9 bases align to TRBD1. The CDR3 has 15 residues. V was clipped by 5 bases and J by 4 bases; unmatched bases: 8. Germline CDR1 is LGHNA and CDR2 is YSLEER. The CDR3 spells CASSLTGQGSYGYTF. The CDR3 DNA follows: TGCGCCAGCAGCTTAACGGGACAGGGTTCCTATGGCTACACCTTC.

The chain couples TRBV7-9 to TRBJ2-3, with 8 positions matching TRBD2. The CDR3 has 15 amino acids. The germline V gene encodes CDR1 SEHNR and CDR2 FQNEAQ (reference sequence). V shed 6 bases, J shed 1 base, and the junction held 6 bases outside the gene matches. The CDR3 DNA sequence: TGTGCCAGCAGTTCCCGGGGGGGCGGCACAGATACGCAGTATTTT. Translating gives CASSSRGGGTDTQYF. The full variable domain, its missing parts supplied by reference TRBV7-9 and TRBJ2-3, is DTGVSQNPRHKITKRGQNVTFRCDPISEHNRLYWYRQTLGQGPEFLTYFQNEAQLEKSRLLSDRFSAERPKGSFSTLEIQRTEQGDSAMYLCASSSRGGGTDTQYFGPGTRLTVL.

The V call is TRBV6-6, the J call TRBJ2-3, with D maybe TRBD1 (5 bases). Trimming left V 5 bases short and J 11 bases short, with 8 bases between. CDR1 is MNHNY, CDR2 SVGAGI, per germline (reference sequence). This CDR3 is 10 amino acids long. Written as DNA, the CDR3 is TGTGCCAGCAGTGCTGGACAGCAGTATTTT. The encoded protein is CASSAGQQYF.

The chain carries TRBV25-1 and TRBJ2-1; 7 bases line up with TRBD2. The CDR3 totals 14 residues. Germline CDR1 reads MGHDK; CDR2 reads SYGVNS. Germline trimming cut 6 bases from V and 4 bases from J; bases unmatched to any gene: 6. For the CDR3, the DNA is TGTGCCAGCAGGGCCCGGGGAGGGTACAATGAGCAGTTCTTC. This sequence encodes CASRARGGYNEQFF.

J is TRBJ2-7 and V is TRBV19; D is possibly TRBD1 (6 bases). The ends were cut back, 7 bases at V and 6 bases at J, with 10 bases in the middle. This CDR3 spans 11 amino acids. CDR1 and CDR2 (germline): LNHDA, SQIVND (reference sequence). The CDR3 sequence is CASTRGTEQYF. Here the CDR3 DNA reads TGTGCCAGTACGAGGGGGACCGAGCAGTACTTC.

V and J are TRBV7-8 and TRBJ2-3, with TRBD2 matching over 14 bases. V gave up 0 bases and J gave up 4 bases; unmatched junction bases: 3. Germline assignment: CDR1 SGHVS and CDR2 FQNEAQ. CDR3 length: 17 amino acids. This chain's CDR3 is CASSLAGGLAGADTQYF. The CDR3 coding sequence is TGTGCCAGCAGCTTAGCGGGGGGACTAGCGGGAGCAGATACGCAGTATTTT.

This chain uses TRBV5-1 with TRBJ2-3, with D unresolved. The CDR3 covers 15 residues. Germline CDR1 reads SGHRS; CDR2 reads YFSETQ. Trimming cost V 0 bases and J 2 bases, with 10 bases left between them. The DNA of the CDR3 is TGCGCCAGCAGCTTGGCCCCGCTAAACACAGATACGCAGTATTTT. Protein: CASSLAPLNTDTQYF.

The sample holds one count of this clone. V gene TRBV9 combines with J gene TRBJ1-2; 7 nucleotides agree with TRBD1. Per germline, CDR1 SGDLS and CDR2 YYNGEE. CDR3 size: 16 residues. Germline trimming cut 3 bases from V and 2 bases from J; bases unmatched to any gene: 10. The CDR3: CASSGRDRVYNYGYTF. CDR3 nucleotides: TGTGCCAGCAGCGGCCGGGACAGAGTCTACAACTATGGCTACACCTTC.

Only one count was recorded for this clone. The chain uses TRBV29-1 and TRBJ1-5, with a weak D call TRBD1 (5 bases). V lost 4 bases and J 3 bases, leaving 13 bases between the germline ends. Germline CDR1 is SQVTM and CDR2 is ANQGSEA. This CDR3 has 14 amino acids. Here the CDR3 reads CSVGEGEVNQPQHF. For the CDR3, the DNA is TGCAGCGTTGGTGAAGGGGAGGTCAATCAGCCCCAGCATTTT.

This clone was seen more than once but under ten times. This chain connects TRBV7-2 to TRBJ1-1; no definite D call. With 3 bases removed from V and 4 bases from J, the gap between germline ends came to 3 bases. Germline lookup yields CDR1 SGHTA and CDR2 FQGNSA. The CDR3 sequence is 11 residues long. The CDR3 bases are TGTGCCAGCAGCTTTCTCACTGAAGCTTTCTTT. Amino acid sequence: CASSFLTEAFF.

The chain has TRBV28 and TRBJ2-7, with D unresolved. Between the trimmed V and J ends, which lost 4 bases and 4 bases, there was a span of 20 bases. CDR1 and CDR2 from the germline V gene are MDHEN and SYDVKM. The CDR3 runs to 16 residues. The CDR3 spells CASSSYGLVLLYEQYF. In DNA form, the CDR3 reads TGTGCCAGCAGTTCCTATGGTCTCGTCCTTTTGTACGAGCAGTACTTC.

The J gene is TRBJ1-2, the V gene TRBV10-3, with 8 nucleotides matching TRBD1. The CDR3 totals 15 residues. The germline V gene has CDR1 ENHRY and CDR2 SYGVKD. Losses at the gene ends were 3 bases for V and 2 bases for J; bases not matched to a gene: 5. CDR3 coding DNA: TGTGCCATCAGTGATGGAGGACAGGGCAACTATGGCTACACCTTC. Amino acids: CAISDGGQGNYGYTF.

The J gene is TRBJ2-3, the V gene TRBV4-2; 9 bases align to TRBD2. In germline, CDR1 is LGHNA, CDR2 YNFKEQ. The CDR3 is made up of 17 amino acids. Unmatched junction bases numbered 6, after V lost 0 bases and J lost 2 bases. The CDR3 DNA reads as TGTGCCAGCAGCCAAGATATTGCTAGCGGGGTCACAGATACGCAGTATTTT. Translated, it gives CASSQDIASGVTDTQYF.

The table lists this clone with a few counts. This chain links TRBV20-1 with TRBJ1-1; D is unresolved. Germline V gene data show CDR1 as DFQATT and CDR2 as SNEGSKA (reference sequence). The CDR3 totals 10 residues. The V end was cut by 4 bases, the J end by 7 bases, with 7 bases between. The CDR3 loop reads CSANSFEAFF. For the CDR3, the DNA is TGCAGTGCTAATTCCTTTGAAGCTTTCTTT.